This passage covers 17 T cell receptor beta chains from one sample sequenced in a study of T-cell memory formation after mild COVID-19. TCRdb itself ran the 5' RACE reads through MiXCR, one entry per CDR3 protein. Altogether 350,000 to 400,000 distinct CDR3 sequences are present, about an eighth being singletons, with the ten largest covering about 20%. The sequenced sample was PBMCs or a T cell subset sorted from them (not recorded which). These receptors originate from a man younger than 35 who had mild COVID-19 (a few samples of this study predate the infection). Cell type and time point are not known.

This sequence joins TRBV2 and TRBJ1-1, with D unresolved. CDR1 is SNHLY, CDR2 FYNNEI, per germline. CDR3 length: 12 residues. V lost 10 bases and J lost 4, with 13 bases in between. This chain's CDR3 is CATSPEFTEAFF. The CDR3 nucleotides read TGTGCCACAAGCCCGGAGTTCACTGAAGCTTTCTTT.

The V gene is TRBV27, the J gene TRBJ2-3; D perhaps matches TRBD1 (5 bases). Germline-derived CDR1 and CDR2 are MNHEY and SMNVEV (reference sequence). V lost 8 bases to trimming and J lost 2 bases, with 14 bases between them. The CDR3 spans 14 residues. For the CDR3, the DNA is TGTGCCAGCTGTAAGGGGCATCTCACAGATACGCAGTATTTT. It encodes CASCKGHLTDTQYF.

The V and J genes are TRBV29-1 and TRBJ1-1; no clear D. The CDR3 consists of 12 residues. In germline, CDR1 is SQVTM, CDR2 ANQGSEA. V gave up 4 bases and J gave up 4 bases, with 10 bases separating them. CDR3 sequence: CSVAREGTEAFF. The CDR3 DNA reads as TGCAGCGTTGCTCGGGAGGGCACTGAAGCTTTCTTT.

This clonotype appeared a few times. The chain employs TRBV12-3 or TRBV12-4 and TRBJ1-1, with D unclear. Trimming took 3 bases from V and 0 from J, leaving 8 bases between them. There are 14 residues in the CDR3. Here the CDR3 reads CASSFSQMNTEAFF. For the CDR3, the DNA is TGTGCCAGCAGTTTTAGCCAGATGAACACTGAAGCTTTCTTT.

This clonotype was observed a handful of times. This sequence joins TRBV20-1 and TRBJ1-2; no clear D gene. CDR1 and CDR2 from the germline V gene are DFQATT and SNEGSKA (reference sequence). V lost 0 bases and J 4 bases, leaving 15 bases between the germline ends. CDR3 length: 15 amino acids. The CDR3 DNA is TGCAGTGCTAGAGATCCGGGCACCATGGGCTATGGCTACACCTTC. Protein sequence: CSARDPGTMGYGYTF.

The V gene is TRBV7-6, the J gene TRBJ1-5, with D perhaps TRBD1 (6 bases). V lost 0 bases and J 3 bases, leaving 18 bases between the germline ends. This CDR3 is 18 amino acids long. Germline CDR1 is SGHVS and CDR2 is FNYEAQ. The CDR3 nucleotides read TGTGCCAGCAGCTTAGCGTGGGTGTGGGGACACTTCAATCAGCCCCAGCATTTT. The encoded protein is CASSLAWVWGHFNQPQHF. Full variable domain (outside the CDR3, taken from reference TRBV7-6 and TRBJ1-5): GAGVSQSPRYKVTKRGQDVALRCDPISGHVSLYWYRQALGQGPEFLTYFNYEAQQDKSGLPNDRFSAERPEGSISTLTIQRTEQRDSAMYRCASSLAWVWGHFNQPQHFGDGTRLSIL.

The CDR3 sequence is CASSLTSEQFF. The CDR3 nucleotides are TGTGCCAGCAGCCTGACGTCGGAGCAGTTCTTC. The rearrangement joins TRBV3-1 to TRBJ2-1; D is uncertain. CDR3 size: 11 residues. Trimming pared 4 bases from V and 10 bases from J, leaving 8 bases between. The germline CDR1 and CDR2 sequences are LGHDT and YNNKEL (reference sequence).

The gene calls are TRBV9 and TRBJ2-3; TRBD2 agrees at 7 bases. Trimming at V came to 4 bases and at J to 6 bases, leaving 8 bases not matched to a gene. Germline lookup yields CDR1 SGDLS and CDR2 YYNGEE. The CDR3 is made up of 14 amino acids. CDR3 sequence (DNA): TGTGCCAGCAGCCCTCGCGGACTAGTCGATACGCAGTATTTT. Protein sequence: CASSPRGLVDTQYF. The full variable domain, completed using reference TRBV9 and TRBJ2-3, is DSGVTQTPKHLITATGQRVTLRCSPRSGDLSVYWYQQSLDQGLQFLIQYYNGEERAKGNILERFSAQQFPDLHSELNLSSLELGDSALYFCASSPRGLVDTQYFGPGTRLTVL.

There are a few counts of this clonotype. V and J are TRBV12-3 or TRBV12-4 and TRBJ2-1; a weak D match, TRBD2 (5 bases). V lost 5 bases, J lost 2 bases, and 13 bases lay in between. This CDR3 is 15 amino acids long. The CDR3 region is CASSTGKKAYNEQFF. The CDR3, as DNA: TGTGCCAGCAGTACCGGGAAAAAGGCCTACAATGAGCAGTTCTTC.

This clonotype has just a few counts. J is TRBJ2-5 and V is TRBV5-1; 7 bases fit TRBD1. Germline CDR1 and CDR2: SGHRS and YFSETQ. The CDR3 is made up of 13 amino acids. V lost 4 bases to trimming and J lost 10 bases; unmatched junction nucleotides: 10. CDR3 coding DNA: TGCGCCAGCAGCGACAGGGATCTAGGGATCCAGTACTTC. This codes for CASSDRDLGIQYF.

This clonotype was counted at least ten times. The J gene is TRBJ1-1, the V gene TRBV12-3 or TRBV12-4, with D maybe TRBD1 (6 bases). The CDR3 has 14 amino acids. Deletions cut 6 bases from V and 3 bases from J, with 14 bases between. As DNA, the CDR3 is TGTGCCAGCAGAAGACAGGTTCTCGACACTGAAGCTTTCTTT. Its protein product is CASRRQVLDTEAFF.

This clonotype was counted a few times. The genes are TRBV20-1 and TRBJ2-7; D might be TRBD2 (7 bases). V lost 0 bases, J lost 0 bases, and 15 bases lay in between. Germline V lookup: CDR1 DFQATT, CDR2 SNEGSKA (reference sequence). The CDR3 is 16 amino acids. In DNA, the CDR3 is TGCAGTGCTAGAGATAGGGTCGGGGGGCACTCCTACGAGCAGTACGTC. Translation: CSARDRVGGHSYEQYV.

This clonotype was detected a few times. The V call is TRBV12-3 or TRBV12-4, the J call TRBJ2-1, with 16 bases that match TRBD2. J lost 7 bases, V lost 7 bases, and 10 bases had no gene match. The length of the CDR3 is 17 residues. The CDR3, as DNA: TGTGCCAGCATCCCGCCTCCGGGACTAGCGGGGGGGAATGAGCAGTTCTTC. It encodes CASIPPPGLAGGNEQFF.

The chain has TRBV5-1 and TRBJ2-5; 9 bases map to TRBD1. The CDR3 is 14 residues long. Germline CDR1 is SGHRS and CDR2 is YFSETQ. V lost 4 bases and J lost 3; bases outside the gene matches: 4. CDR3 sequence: CASSTGGSEETQYF. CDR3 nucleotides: TGCGCCAGCAGCACAGGGGGCTCGGAAGAGACCCAGTACTTC.

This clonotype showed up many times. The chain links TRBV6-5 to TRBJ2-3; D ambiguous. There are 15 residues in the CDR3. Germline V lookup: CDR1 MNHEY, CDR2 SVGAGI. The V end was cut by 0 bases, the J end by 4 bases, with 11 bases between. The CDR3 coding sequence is TGTGCCAGCAGTTACTCGAAAGTGTCCTCAGATACGCAGTATTTT. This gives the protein CASSYSKVSSDTQYF.

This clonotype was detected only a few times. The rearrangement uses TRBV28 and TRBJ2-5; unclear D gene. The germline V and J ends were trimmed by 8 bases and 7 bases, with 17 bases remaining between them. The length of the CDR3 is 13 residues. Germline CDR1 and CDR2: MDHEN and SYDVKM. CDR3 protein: CASVNGWRGTQYF. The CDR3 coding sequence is TGTGCCAGCGTTAATGGGTGGCGTGGGACCCAGTACTTC.

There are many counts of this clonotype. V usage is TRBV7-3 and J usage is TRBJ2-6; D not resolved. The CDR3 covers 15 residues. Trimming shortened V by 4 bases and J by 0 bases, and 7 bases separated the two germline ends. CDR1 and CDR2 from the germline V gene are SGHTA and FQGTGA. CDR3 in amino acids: CASSSRASGANVLTF. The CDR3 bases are TGTGCCAGCAGCTCCCGGGCCTCTGGGGCCAACGTCCTGACTTTC.